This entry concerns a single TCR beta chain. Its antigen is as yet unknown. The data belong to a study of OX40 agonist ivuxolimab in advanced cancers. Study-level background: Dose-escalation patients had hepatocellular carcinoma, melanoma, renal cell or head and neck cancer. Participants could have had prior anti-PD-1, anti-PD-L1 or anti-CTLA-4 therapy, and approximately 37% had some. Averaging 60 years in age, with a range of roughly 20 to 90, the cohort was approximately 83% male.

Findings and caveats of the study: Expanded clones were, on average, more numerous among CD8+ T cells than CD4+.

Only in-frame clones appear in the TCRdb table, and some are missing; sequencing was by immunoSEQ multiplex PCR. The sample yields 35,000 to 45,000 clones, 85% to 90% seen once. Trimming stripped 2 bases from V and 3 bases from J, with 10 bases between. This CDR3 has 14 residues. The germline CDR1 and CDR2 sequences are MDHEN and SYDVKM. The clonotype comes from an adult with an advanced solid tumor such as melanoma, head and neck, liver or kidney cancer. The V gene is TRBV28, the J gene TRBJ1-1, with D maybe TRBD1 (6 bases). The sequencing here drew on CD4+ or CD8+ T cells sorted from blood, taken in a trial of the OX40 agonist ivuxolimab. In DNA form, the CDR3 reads TGTGCCAGCAGTTTACCAGGGGCGGACACTGAAGCTTTCTTT. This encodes CASSLPGADTEAFF.